The 29 T cell receptor beta chains listed next were all sequenced from one sample in a study of blood T cells in healthy people across ages. It was with a sample-barcoded 5' primer and a J-beta primer mix that a second PCR of about 7 to 12 cycles was run. TCRdb re-derived calls from the 5' RACE reads in MiXCR, one entry per CDR3 protein. The sample yields roughly 680,000 distinct CDR3 sequences, 49% seen once. The sequenced sample consisted of blood. The receptor source for this set is a woman aged 60-75 years in good health.

The CDR3: CASSHYKSGANVLTF. Written as DNA, the CDR3 is TGCGCCAGCAGCCACTACAAATCCGGGGCCAACGTCCTGACTTTC. This chain connects TRBV4-1 to TRBJ2-6, with D hard to call. The CDR3 covers 15 residues. With 3 bases removed from V and 4 bases from J, the gap between germline ends came to 10 bases. CDR1 and CDR2 (germline): MGHRA, YSYEKL.

This clonotype has just a few counts. The chain couples TRBV7-2 to TRBJ1-2; unclear D gene. The CDR3 has 15 residues. Trimming removed 2 bases at V and 8 bases at J, with 18 bases between. Germline loops: CDR1 SGHTA, CDR2 FQGNSA. The CDR3 loop is CASSLREVAYDGYTF. The CDR3 bases are TGTGCCAGCAGCTTACGCGAGGTTGCCTATGACGGCTACACCTTC.

The genes are TRBV29-1 and TRBJ1-2; D call uncertain. V was pared by 8 bases and J by 8 bases, with 6 bases between. The CDR3 runs 8 residues. CDR1 and CDR2 from the germline V gene are SQVTM and ANQGSEA. The CDR3 loop reads CSSGGYTF. For the CDR3, the DNA is TGCAGCTCGGGCGGCTACACCTTC.

This CDR3 reads CASSRGRVYEQYF. DNA for the CDR3: TGTGCCAGCAGCAGAGGCAGGGTATACGAGCAGTACTTC. J is TRBJ2-7 and V is TRBV11-1, with a possible D match to TRBD1 (5 bases). The CDR3 covers 13 residues. Trimming took 5 bases from V and 4 from J, leaving 12 bases between them. CDR1 and CDR2 from the germline V gene are SGHAT and FQDESV (reference sequence).

The V gene is TRBV20-1, the J gene TRBJ2-7; a weak D match, TRBD2 (6 bases). The germline V and J ends were trimmed by 1 base and 5 bases, with 18 bases remaining between them. This CDR3 region has 15 residues. Per the germline V gene, CDR1 is DFQATT and CDR2 is SNEGSKA (reference sequence). The chain's CDR3 is CSARVGGDPQDEQYF. CDR3 in DNA: TGCAGTGCTAGAGTAGGCGGGGACCCCCAGGACGAGCAGTACTTC.

This clonotype was seen a single time. The V and J genes are TRBV29-1 and TRBJ2-1; 7 positions agree with TRBD1. The end of the DNA fits TRBJ2-7 better, so the J call may be wrong. Germline V gene data show CDR1 as SQVTM and CDR2 as ANQGSEA. The CDR3 is 14 residues long. The CDR3 reads CSVLMDRNYNEQYF. The DNA of the CDR3 is TGCAGCGTTCTCATGGACAGGAACTACAATGAGCAGTACTTC.

This CDR3 is CASSLTRATYNEQFF. The CDR3, as DNA: TGTGCCAGCAGCTTAACCAGGGCCACCTACAATGAGCAGTTCTTC. The chain is built from TRBV7-2 and TRBJ2-1, with TRBD1 as a possible D gene (5 bases). V lost 2 bases to trimming and J lost 2 bases, with 10 bases between them. Germline CDR1 and CDR2: SGHTA and FQGNSA. The CDR3 loop spans 15 amino acids.

The chain uses TRBV24-1 and TRBJ2-5, with 8 bases that match TRBD2. This CDR3 has 14 residues. Germline CDR1 KGHDR, CDR2 SFDVKD. V was pared by 3 bases and J by 7 bases, with 6 bases of the junction left unmatched. The chain's CDR3 is CATSDRLASGTQYF. The CDR3 DNA reads as TGTGCCACCAGTGATAGACTAGCGTCCGGGACCCAGTACTTC.

This clonotype was found many times. The chain employs TRBV5-1 and TRBJ2-3; D remains ambiguous. There are 13 residues in the CDR3. The V end lost 4 bases, the J end lost 4 bases, and 10 bases lay between the germline ends. From germline, CDR1 is SGHRS and CDR2 YFSETQ. In nucleotides, the CDR3 is TGCGCCAGCAGCGACGGAGCTTCAGATACGCAGTATTTT. Its translation is CASSDGASDTQYF.

This clonotype occurred many times. This chain connects TRBV20-1 to TRBJ2-7; weak D call: TRBD1 (5 bases). This CDR3 has 12 amino acids. V was clipped by 3 bases and J by 2 bases, with 8 bases between them. Germline CDR1 and CDR2: DFQATT and SNEGSKA (reference sequence). CDR3 nucleotide sequence: TGCAGTGCTAGGGGGCTAACCTACGAGCAGTACTTC. This translates into CSARGLTYEQYF.

V usage is TRBV7-3 and J usage is TRBJ2-1, with TRBD2 matching over 7 bases. The V and J ends lost 6 bases and 4 bases, in that order; junction bases with no gene match: 9. The germline V gene has CDR1 SGHTA and CDR2 FQGTGA. This CDR3 contains 15 residues. CDR3 loop: CASSRTSASYNEQFF. For the CDR3, the DNA is TGTGCCAGCAGTCGTACTAGCGCCTCTTACAATGAGCAGTTCTTC.

This clonotype was counted only a few times. J is TRBJ2-4 and V is TRBV27, with 14 bases matching TRBD2. V dropped 5 bases and J dropped 6; count of bases not matched to a gene: 3. There are 15 residues in the CDR3. Germline values: CDR1 MNHEY, CDR2 SMNVEV (reference sequence). Here the CDR3 reads CASSPGTSGRNIQYF. The DNA for the CDR3 is TGTGCCAGCAGTCCGGGGACTAGCGGGAGAAACATTCAGTACTTC.

This clonotype was seen only a few times. The rearrangement links TRBV5-6 to TRBJ2-3; TRBD1 agrees at 10 bases. With V trimmed by 3 bases and J by 0 bases, 4 bases remained unmatched. The CDR3 covers 16 residues. Germline CDR1 and CDR2: SGHDT and YYEEEE. CDR3 in amino acids: CASSWRDRGSTDTQYF. The CDR3, as DNA: TGTGCCAGCAGCTGGAGGGACAGGGGAAGCACAGATACGCAGTATTTT.

V and J are TRBV20-1 and TRBJ1-4; the D is unclear. The CDR3 is 13 residues long. Trimming took 1 base from V and 4 from J, leaving 7 bases between them. Germline V CDR1 and CDR2: DFQATT, SNEGSKA (reference sequence). CDR3 DNA: TGCAGTGCTAGAGCGGGTTATAATGAAAAACTGTTTTTT. Its translation: CSARAGYNEKLFF.

V is TRBV12-3 or TRBV12-4 and J is TRBJ2-5, with 11 positions matching TRBD2. J gave up 4 bases and V 4 bases, and 11 bases lay outside the gene matches. This CDR3 is 17 amino acids long. CDR3 loop: CASSWPLSGRAGETQYF. CDR3 DNA: TGTGCCAGCAGTTGGCCCCTTAGCGGGAGGGCGGGAGAGACCCAGTACTTC.

The chain uses TRBV15 and TRBJ1-5; D is unresolved. V dropped 0 bases and J dropped 1 base, with 13 bases sitting between them. This CDR3 spans 17 amino acids. Germline loops: CDR1 LNHNV, CDR2 YYDKDF (reference sequence). CDR3 in amino acids: CATSREPILLSNQPQHF. In nucleotides, the CDR3 is TGTGCCACCAGCAGAGAACCCATCCTGTTAAGCAATCAGCCCCAGCATTTT. The variable domain in full, completed from reference TRBV15 and TRBJ1-5, reads DAMVIQNPRYQVTQFGKPVTLSCSQTLNHNVMYWYQQKSSQAPKLLFHYYDKDFNNEADTPDNFQSRRPNTSFCFLDIRSPGLGDTAMYLCATSREPILLSNQPQHFGDGTRLSIL.

This clonotype was detected once. The V call is TRBV4-2, the J call TRBJ1-2; 10 nucleotides match TRBD1. The ends lost 3 bases at V and 5 bases at J; junction bases unmatched: 6. CDR3 size: 15 residues. The V gene's germline CDR1 is LGHNA and CDR2 YNFKEQ. The CDR3 bases are TGTGCCAGCAGCCACCAGCCGGGACAGGGGTATGGCTACACCTTC. It encodes CASSHQPGQGYGYTF.

This clonotype was found a few times. The chain recombines TRBV2 with TRBJ2-1; 7 positions agree with TRBD2. CDR1 is SNHLY, CDR2 FYNNEI, per germline. V lost 4 bases and J lost 0; bases outside the gene matches: 9. The CDR3 extends over 17 amino acids. The CDR3 coding sequence is TGTGCCAGCAGTGGGAGGCTAGCGGTGAGCTCCTACAATGAGCAGTTCTTC. Residues: CASSGRLAVSSYNEQFF.

This clonotype was seen a handful of times. The J gene is TRBJ2-7, the V gene TRBV28; 8 nucleotides align to TRBD1. Germline CDR1 MDHEN, CDR2 SYDVKM. This CDR3 has 16 amino acids. V shed 1 base, J shed 3 bases, and the junction held 8 bases outside the gene matches. Here the CDR3 reads CASSLSRTGSSYEQYF. CDR3 coding DNA: TGTGCCAGCAGTTTATCCCGGACAGGGTCGAGCTACGAGCAGTACTTC.

This rearrangement joins TRBV6-2 or TRBV6-3 to TRBJ2-7; a possible D gene is TRBD2 (5 bases). V was cut by 6 bases and J by 0 bases, with 9 bases left in between. In germline, CDR1 is MNHEY, CDR2 SVGEGT. The CDR3 loop spans 13 amino acids. CDR3 sequence (DNA): TGTGCCAGCAGGCGGGCGGGCTCCTACGAGCAGTACTTC. The encoded protein is CASRRAGSYEQYF.

To note about this clonotype: The junction shows a germline mismatch at one end, possibly a read error. The rearrangement joins TRBV29-1 to TRBJ1-6, with 7 bases lining up with TRBD1. Germline-derived CDR1 and CDR2 are SQVTM and ANQGSEA. The CDR3 is 15 residues long. The CDR3 coding sequence is TGCAGCTCTTCGACAGGGAGCTCCTATAATTCACTCCTCCACTTT. It specifies CSSSTGSSYNSLLHF.

This clonotype was observed a handful of times. The rearrangement uses TRBV7-2 and TRBJ2-3; the match to TRBD2 covers 8 bases. The V segment lost 1 base and the J segment 2 bases; nucleotides outside the gene matches: 5. The CDR3 is made up of 16 amino acids. Germline V gene sequence: CDR1 SGHTA, CDR2 FQGNSA. Here the CDR3 DNA reads TGTGCCAGCAGCTTAGGGTCTAGCGGGTACACAGATACGCAGTATTTT. Amino acids: CASSLGSSGYTDTQYF.

The J gene is TRBJ2-6, the V gene TRBV28, with D possibly matching TRBD1 (5 bases). The CDR3 is made up of 19 amino acids. Trimming took 3 bases from V and 0 from J, leaving 18 bases between them. Germline assignment: CDR1 MDHEN and CDR2 SYDVKM. In DNA form, the CDR3 reads TGTGCCAGCAGTTTTTTGTGGCAGGGTGCCCCCTCTGGGGCCAACGTCCTGACTTTC. Translation: CASSFLWQGAPSGANVLTF.

Only a few counts were recorded for this clonotype. This rearrangement joins TRBV28 to TRBJ1-5; 8 bases align to TRBD1. Trimming took 5 bases from V and 4 from J; bases not matched to a gene: 7. The CDR3 spans 15 residues. Germline V lookup: CDR1 MDHEN, CDR2 SYDVKM. The CDR3 DNA is TGTGCCAGCAGTCCTAATACAGGGGGTAATCAGCCCCAGCATTTT. This codes for CASSPNTGGNQPQHF.

The CDR3 coding sequence is TGTGCCAGCAGTTTAGACGGGTATCTGACTTTCTTT. Translated, it gives CASSLDGYLTFF. J is TRBJ1-1 and V is TRBV12-3 or TRBV12-4, with no clear D. Trimming left V 1 base short and J 12 bases short, with 12 bases between. The CDR3 sequence is 12 residues long.

This clonotype was recorded once. The rearrangement links TRBV4-1 to TRBJ2-7, with D maybe TRBD1 (6 bases). V shed 2 bases and J shed 7 bases, with 15 bases lying between them. This CDR3 is 14 amino acids long. CDR1 and CDR2 from the germline V gene are MGHRA and YSYEKL. CDR3 bases: TGCGCCAGCAGCCAACACGCCACAGGGTTAGAGCAGTACTTC. It translates to CASSQHATGLEQYF.

V is TRBV9 and J is TRBJ1-3; no firm D call. V was shortened by 0 bases and J by 0 bases, with 7 bases between the two germline ends. CDR1 is SGDLS and CDR2 is YYNGEE in the germline V gene. The CDR3 is 15 amino acids. The CDR3 nucleotides read TGTGCCAGCAGCGTAGCTGCAAGCTCTGGAAACACCATATATTTT. Amino acids: CASSVAASSGNTIYF.

On this clonotype: This may come from a read error, since a much larger clone is one base off. CDR3: CVSSQDILGSGPWGGYTF. CDR3 in DNA: TGCGTCAGCAGCCAAGATATTCTGGGGTCCGGCCCCTGGGGAGGCTACACCTTC. This chain joins TRBV4-3 and TRBJ1-2; D is unresolved. CDR1 is LGHNA and CDR2 is YSLEER in the germline V gene. This CDR3 is 18 amino acids long.

V usage is TRBV29-1 and J usage is TRBJ2-2; the D gene is possibly TRBD2 (5 bases). The CDR3 extends over 15 amino acids. CDR1 is SQVTM, CDR2 ANQGSEA, per germline. V lost 3 bases to trimming and J lost 4 bases, with 15 bases between them. The CDR3: CSVERAPSGTGELFF. DNA for the CDR3: TGCAGCGTTGAGAGGGCTCCGAGTGGCACCGGGGAGCTGTTTTTT.